What follows is one TCR beta chain and its context. Its antigen is still unknown. Two oligonucleotides, mixed equimolar, formed the beta constant-region primer covering TRBC1 and TRBC2. TCRdb independently ran MiXCR on the UMI-ligation and nested PCR reads; one entry per CDR3 protein. In the table there are 130,000 to 150,000 distinct CDR3 sequences, approximately 15% of which are singletons. J was trimmed by 4 bases and V by 6 bases; bases with no gene match: 12. The CDR3 is 15 amino acids. This sample is part of a study of naive and memory T cell subsets. Study-level findings and limits: Naive and memory subsets had different power law exponents for TCR abundance.

The receptor was isolated from a human donor in good health. The rearrangement uses TRBV12-3 or TRBV12-4 and TRBJ2-7; TRBD1 matches 7 bases. The sample consisted of naive CD4+ T cells from blood. CDR3 protein: CASRSYRGKVYEQYF. The CDR3 DNA is TGTGCCAGCAGGTCCTACAGGGGTAAAGTATACGAGCAGTACTTC.